This record concerns one T cell receptor beta chain sequence. The data were taken from a study of shared T cell receptors in the human thymus. CDR3 length equals 16 residues. Trimming took off 3 bases at V and 5 bases at J, with 18 bases between the two ends. The germline V gene encodes CDR1 MNHNS and CDR2 SASEGT. Profiling relied on immunoSEQ multiplex PCR, and the TCRdb table lists in-frame clones only, not all of them. Here the sample spans about 540,000 clones, around 82% being singletons. The sample also formed part of further work on human thymus T cells. As reported in that work: Obtained as resections during corrective heart surgery, the thymus tissue was then studied. Thymic and blood repertoires appeared to display a bias in their usage of V and J genes. Among unrelated individuals, related research reported thymic repertoires that overlapped highly.

The specimen sequenced was thymocytes. The V and J genes are TRBV6-1 and TRBJ2-3, with D perhaps TRBD1 (6 bases). The sequence derives from a boy in the first two years of life with a congenital heart defect. This CDR3 reads CASSDLHRAGEDTQYF. In nucleotides, the CDR3 is TGTGCCAGCAGTGACCTACATAGGGCAGGGGAAGATACGCAGTATTTT.